A selection of T cell receptor beta chains follows, all from one sample in a study of radiotherapy plus CTLA-4 blockade in lung cancer. Repertoires were generated with immunoSEQ multiplex PCR, while TCRdb's copy carries only in-frame clones and drops some. The profile shows tens of thousands of clones, roughly 70% of them singletons. This specimen was peripheral blood, taken from a patient treated with radiotherapy plus ipilimumab. These receptors came from a human donor with non-small cell lung cancer that progressed on radiotherapy plus ipilimumab. The CDR3 runs from the conserved cysteine through the conserved F or W. The D gene is left open where the match is weak. Some rows mark clone size as missing; the rest say once, few, many or name a class of expanded clone.

cdr3_length	clone_size	v_call	j_call	d_call	cdr3_aa	cdr3_nt
15	NA	TRBV5-6	TRBJ2-7	NA	CASSLVGSLLYEQYF	TGTGCCAGCAGCTTGGTTGGATCCTTACTCTACGAGCAGTACTTC
13	NA	TRBV9	TRBJ1-1	NA	CASSEGGGGEAFF	TGTGCCAGCAGCGAGGGCGGGGGAGGTGAAGCTTTCTTT
11	NA	TRBV7-9	TRBJ2-5	NA	CASSGPGTQYF	TGTGCCAGCAGCGGCCCCGGGACCCAGTACTTC
19	NA	TRBV21-1	TRBJ1-5	NA	CASSKASLAGINSNQPQHF	TGTGCCAGCAGCAAAGCGAGTCTCGCAGGAATCAATAGCAATCAGCCCCAGCATTTT
16	NA	TRBV9	TRBJ1-5	NA	CASSVPGHFSNQPQHF	TGTGCCAGCAGCGTACCCGGACACTTTAGCAATCAGCCCCAGCATTTT
14	NA	TRBV5-4	TRBJ2-5	NA	CASSRRDSGETQYF	TGTGCCAGCAGCCGCCGGGACAGCGGGGAGACCCAGTACTTC
17	NA	TRBV19	TRBJ1-2	TRBD1	CASSIEATGSSLYGYTF	TGTGCCAGTAGTATAGAGGCGACAGGGTCATCCCTCTATGGCTACACCTTC
16	few	TRBV11-2	TRBJ2-5	TRBD1	CASSRRDRGRQETQYF	TGTGCCAGCAGCAGACGGGACAGGGGGAGGCAAGAGACCCAGTACTTC
12	NA	TRBV5-8	TRBJ2-3	NA	CASSLVGGTQYF	TGTGCCAGCAGCTTGGTGGGCGGTACGCAGTATTTT
15	NA	TRBV5-8	TRBJ2-2	NA	CASSLMAGAAGELFF	TGTGCCAGCAGCTTAATGGCAGGGGCGGCCGGGGAGCTGTTTTTT
16	NA	TRBV28	TRBJ2-7	NA	CASSSGRQRIRYEQYF	TGTGCCAGCAGTTCCGGTCGACAGCGTATAAGGTACGAGCAGTACTTC
13	NA	TRBV6-4	TRBJ1-1	NA	CASSERQHTEAFF	TGTGCCAGCAGTGAGCGACAGCACACTGAAGCTTTCTTT
17	NA	TRBV28	TRBJ2-2	TRBD2	CASSSAGGRRETGELFF	TGTGCCAGCAGCTCAGCGGGGGGGCGGAGGGAAACCGGGGAGCTGTTTTTT
14	once	TRBV15	TRBJ2-4	NA	CATSSRQGRDIQYF	TGTGCCACCAGCTCTCGACAGGGGAGGGACATTCAGTACTTC
9	NA	TRBV7-9	TRBJ2-7	NA	CAGIYEQYF	TGTGCCGGTATCTACGAGCAGTACTTC
14	once	TRBV27	TRBJ1-1	NA	CASSFSQGSTEAFF	TGTGCCAGCAGTTTCTCTCAGGGTAGCACTGAAGCTTTCTTT
16	NA	TRBV6-5	TRBJ2-1	TRBD2	CASSYLLAGGPHEQFF	TGTGCCAGCAGTTACCTGCTAGCGGGAGGGCCGCATGAGCAGTTCTTC
15	NA	TRBV6-1	TRBJ1-4	NA	CTSSLYPQANEKLFF	TGTACCAGCAGTCTATATCCGCAGGCTAATGAAAAACTGTTTTTT
14	NA	TRBV28	TRBJ2-2	TRBD1	CASEQGAGSGELFF	TGTGCCAGCGAACAGGGGGCGGGTAGCGGGGAGCTGTTTTTT
13	NA	TRBV7-7	TRBJ1-3	NA	CASSPLSGNTIYF	TGTGCTAGCAGTCCTCTCTCTGGAAACACCATATATTTT
15	NA	TRBV4-3	TRBJ2-1	NA	CASRISTGSYNEQFF	TGCGCCAGCAGAATATCGACGGGCTCCTACAATGAGCAGTTCTTC
14	NA	TRBV30	TRBJ1-2	TRBD1	CAWSRDRGARGYTF	TGTGCCTGGAGTCGGGACAGGGGCGCGCGCGGCTACACCTTC
14	NA	TRBV10-1	TRBJ2-3	NA	CASSGHEPPDTQYF	TGCGCCAGCAGTGGGCATGAACCCCCAGATACGCAGTATTTT
14	NA	TRBV7-9	TRBJ2-7	NA	CASSPPQNAHEQYF	TGTGCCAGCAGCCCCCCCCAGAATGCCCACGAGCAGTACTTC
12	NA	TRBV11-2	TRBJ2-1	NA	CASSSRDTEQFF	TGTGCCAGCAGCTCTCGGGACACGGAGCAGTTCTTC